These 5 T cell receptor beta chains originate from one sample sequenced in a study of spatial heterogeneity in lung cancer (dated by TCRdb to about 2019). Here is what the overall study found, with its caveats: A correlation was observed between the number of expanded intratumoral alpha and beta TCRs and the tumor nonsynonymous mutation count.

Their target antigens are unknown. This specimen's time point label, interpreted: sample taken at primary tumor resection. Preparation of the library involved 5' RACE. The listed sequencing device is NextSeq 500. TCRdb reprocessed the public reads (quality trimming at Q25 with fastp, clone calling with MiXCR) and kept in-frame beta chains. Identical CDR3 protein sequences are pooled into one entry, listed with their most common genes and DNA. The sample yields around 6,000 distinct CDR3 sequences; 15% to 20% were counted once. The ten largest clones take up 14% of the sample. The sequenced sample was lung tumor tissue, obtained at surgery. These receptors all stem from a male donor with early-stage non-small cell lung cancer.

This clonotype is medium-sized. V gene TRBV3-1 combines with J gene TRBJ1-1, with 8 nucleotides matching TRBD1. Germline CDR1 reads LGHDT; CDR2 reads YNNKEL (reference sequence). The CDR3 runs to 15 residues. J was trimmed by 0 bases and V by 5 bases; bases with no gene match: 5. CDR3 sequence (DNA): TGTGCCAGCAGCAGAAGACAGGGGATGAACACTGAAGCTTTCTTT. Translated: CASSRRQGMNTEAFF. Based on the CDR3 plus reference TRBV3-1 and TRBJ1-1, the full variable domain is DTAVSQTPKYLVTQMGNDKSIKCEQNLGHDTMYWYKQDSKKFLKIMFSYNNKELIINETVPNRFSPKSPDKAHLNLHINSLELGDSAVYFCASSRRQGMNTEAFFGQGTRLTVV.

This clonotype is judged medium-sized. The chain has TRBV28 and TRBJ1-5; D possibly corresponds to TRBD1 (6 bases). The V gene lost 7 bases and the J gene lost 3 bases, with 16 bases spanning the gap. The CDR3 consists of 15 residues. Germline assignment: CDR1 MDHEN and CDR2 SYDVKM. The CDR3 DNA follows: TGTGCCAGCACCTGGGGGGGCTCTTTCAATCAGCCCCAGCATTTT. This codes for CASTWGGSFNQPQHF.

This clonotype is medium-sized within its sample. This chain uses TRBV11-2 with TRBJ2-7; tentatively, D is TRBD1 (6 bases). Germline V CDR1 and CDR2: SGHAT, FQNNGV. The CDR3 has 14 residues. The V end was cut by 4 bases, the J end by 2 bases, with 12 bases between. The CDR3 loop reads CASSSASGAYEQYF. The CDR3 DNA reads TGTGCCAGCAGCTCCGCCTCAGGGGCCTACGAGCAGTACTTC.

This clonotype is classed as medium-sized. The CDR3 DNA sequence: TGTGCCAGCAAGTCTGGGAGTACCGGGGAGCTGTTTTTT. Amino acids: CASKSGSTGELFF. The chain has TRBV9 and TRBJ2-2; D is possibly TRBD2 (5 bases). Trimming removed 6 bases from V and 5 bases from J, with 11 bases in between. CDR1 and CDR2 (germline): SGDLS, YYNGEE. CDR3 length: 13 residues. Together with reference TRBV9 and TRBJ2-2, the CDR3 gives the full variable domain: DSGVTQTPKHLITATGQRVTLRCSPRSGDLSVYWYQQSLDQGLQFLIQYYNGEERAKGNILERFSAQQFPDLHSELNLSSLELGDSALYFCASKSGSTGELFFGEGSRLTVL.

This clonotype was recorded at least ten times. This chain joins TRBV20-1 and TRBJ2-3; 9 bases align to TRBD2. In germline, CDR1 is DFQATT, CDR2 SNEGSKA (reference sequence). J gave up 4 bases and V 1 base, and 6 bases lay outside the gene matches. The CDR3 has 15 amino acids. CDR3 sequence (DNA): TGCAGTGCTAGAGCCTCAAGCGGGAGGTCAGATACGCAGTATTTT. This encodes CSARASSGRSDTQYF.